The present TCR beta chain was sequenced within a study of blood T cell repertoires in COVID-19. For the study at large: Spain, Italy and the United States supplied samples that represented acute and convalescent COVID-19. From T cells, B-cell-depleted T cells, or PBMCs came the material, which was cDNA or gDNA.

The protocol was immunoSEQ multiplex PCR, while the TCRdb copy is restricted to in-frame clones and leaves out a portion. The table has about 220,000 clones, roughly 80% seen once. In germline, CDR1 is LGHDT, CDR2 YNNKEL (reference sequence). This CDR3 comprises 16 residues. Regarding this clone: At one end the junction does not follow the germline gene, possibly because of a read error.

The sample taken for sequencing was peripheral blood. The receptor's source is a woman aged 65 to 85 with acute or convalescent COVID-19. This chain joins TRBV3-1 (or the pseudogene TRBV3-2) and TRBJ2-2, with 12 nucleotides matching TRBD2. The CDR3 loop reads CASSLRTSGNAGELFF. In DNA, the CDR3 is TGTGCCAGCAGTCTTAGGACTAGCGGGAACGCCGGGGAGCTGTTTTTT.